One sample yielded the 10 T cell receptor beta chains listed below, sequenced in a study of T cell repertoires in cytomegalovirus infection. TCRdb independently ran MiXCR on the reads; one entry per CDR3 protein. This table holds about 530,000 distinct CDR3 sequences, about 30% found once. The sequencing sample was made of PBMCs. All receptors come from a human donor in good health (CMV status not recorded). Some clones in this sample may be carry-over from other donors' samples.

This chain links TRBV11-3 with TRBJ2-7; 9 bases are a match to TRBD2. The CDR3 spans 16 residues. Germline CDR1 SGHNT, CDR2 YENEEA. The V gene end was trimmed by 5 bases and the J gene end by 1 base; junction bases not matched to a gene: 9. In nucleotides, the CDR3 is TGTGCCAGCAGCCGTCCGCGGGAGGGCCGGTCCTACGAGCAGTACTTC. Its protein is CASSRPREGRSYEQYF.

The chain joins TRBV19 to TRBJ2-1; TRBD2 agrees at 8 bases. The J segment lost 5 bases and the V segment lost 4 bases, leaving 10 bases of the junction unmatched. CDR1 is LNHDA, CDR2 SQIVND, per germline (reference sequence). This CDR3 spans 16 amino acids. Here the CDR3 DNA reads TGTGCCAGTAGTACGCACAGGATAGCGGGAAACAATGAGCAGTTCTTC. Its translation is CASSTHRIAGNNEQFF.

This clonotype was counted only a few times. In DNA, the CDR3 is TGTGCCAGCAGTTTATCGAGGACAGGGATCTATGGCTACACCTTC. Translated, it gives CASSLSRTGIYGYTF. V gene TRBV27 combines with J gene TRBJ1-2; TRBD1 matches 8 bases. The V segment lost 0 bases and the J segment 4 bases; nucleotides outside the gene matches: 4. This CDR3 is 15 amino acids long. Germline V gives CDR1 MNHEY, CDR2 SMNVEV (reference sequence).

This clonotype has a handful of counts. The CDR3 DNA reads as TGTGCCGGGACGGTGAGCGGGAGTGCAGATACGCAGTATTTT. Translating gives CAGTVSGSADTQYF. This chain joins TRBV7-9 and TRBJ2-3; 8 bases agree with TRBD2. Germline V gene sequence: CDR1 SEHNR, CDR2 FQNEAQ (reference sequence). The CDR3 extends over 14 amino acids. The V segment lost 11 bases and the J segment 4 bases; nucleotides outside the gene matches: 11.

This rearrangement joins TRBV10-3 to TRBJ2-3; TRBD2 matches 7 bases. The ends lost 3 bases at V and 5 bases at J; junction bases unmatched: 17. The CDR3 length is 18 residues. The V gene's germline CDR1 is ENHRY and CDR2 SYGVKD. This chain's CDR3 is CAISDYPPGTTRLDTQYF. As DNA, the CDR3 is TGTGCCATCAGTGACTACCCGCCCGGGACTACTCGTCTAGATACGCAGTATTTT.

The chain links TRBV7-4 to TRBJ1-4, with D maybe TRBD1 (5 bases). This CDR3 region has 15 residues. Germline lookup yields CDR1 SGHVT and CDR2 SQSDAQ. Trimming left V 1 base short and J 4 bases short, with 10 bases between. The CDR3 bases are TGTGCCAGCAGCTTAGAGGGACGCCTTAATGAAAAACTGTTTTTT. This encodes CASSLEGRLNEKLFF.

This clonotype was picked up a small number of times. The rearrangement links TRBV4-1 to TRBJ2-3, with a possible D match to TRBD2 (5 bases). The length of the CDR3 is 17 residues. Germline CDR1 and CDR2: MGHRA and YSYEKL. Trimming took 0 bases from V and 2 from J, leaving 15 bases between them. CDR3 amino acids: CASSQDGSKRITDTQYF. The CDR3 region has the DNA TGCGCCAGCAGCCAAGATGGGTCTAAGCGGATCACAGATACGCAGTATTTT.

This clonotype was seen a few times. CDR3 loop: CATSGTPGDEQYF. CDR3 sequence (DNA): TGTGCCACCAGCGGTACTCCGGGGGACGAGCAGTACTTC. The V and J genes are TRBV24-1 and TRBJ2-7; D is perhaps TRBD2 (6 bases). CDR3 size: 13 residues. The germline V gene encodes CDR1 KGHDR and CDR2 SFDVKD. Trimming stripped 7 bases from V and 5 bases from J, with 14 bases between.

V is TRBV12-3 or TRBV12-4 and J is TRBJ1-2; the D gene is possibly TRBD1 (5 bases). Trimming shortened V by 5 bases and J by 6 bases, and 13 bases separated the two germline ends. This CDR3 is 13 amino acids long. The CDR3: CASSPPGADGYTF. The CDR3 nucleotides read TGTGCCAGCAGTCCCCCCGGGGCAGATGGCTACACCTTC.

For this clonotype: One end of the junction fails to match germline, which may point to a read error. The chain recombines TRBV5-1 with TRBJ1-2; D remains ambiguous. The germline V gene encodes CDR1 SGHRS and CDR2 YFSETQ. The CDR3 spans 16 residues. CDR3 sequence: CASSLAPADPNYGYTF. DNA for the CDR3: TGCGCTAGCAGCTTGGCCCCGGCAGATCCTAACTATGGCTACACCTTC.